The sequence of this TCR beta chain was determined in a study of CD8 T cells in ankylosing spondylitis. Study results and limitations: In reactive arthritis synovial fluid and blood, some motif variants had been reported before. Typical of ankylosing spondylitis blood, it appeared, was a TCR beta motif of under 10 highly homologous variants.

TCRdb reprocessed the 5' RACE reads via MiXCR and lists one record per CDR3 protein. This repertoire shows fewer than 550,000 distinct CDR3 sequences, about 5.7% found once; its top ten account for around 3.4%. This clonotype was observed a handful of times. Its antigen is still unknown. V gave up 4 bases and J gave up 8 bases, with 18 bases separating them. The CDR3 is 15 residues long. Germline values: CDR1 MGHRA, CDR2 YSYEKL. Sequencing was done on a sample of blood, either unsorted or a sorted T cell fraction (not recorded which). The receptor was isolated from a male donor with ankylosing spondylitis. This sequence joins TRBV4-1 and TRBJ2-1; the D is unclear. The CDR3 bases are TGCGCCAGCAGCCTTTCGGTACGATACAATTATGAGCAGTTCTTC. It specifies CASSLSVRYNYEQFF.